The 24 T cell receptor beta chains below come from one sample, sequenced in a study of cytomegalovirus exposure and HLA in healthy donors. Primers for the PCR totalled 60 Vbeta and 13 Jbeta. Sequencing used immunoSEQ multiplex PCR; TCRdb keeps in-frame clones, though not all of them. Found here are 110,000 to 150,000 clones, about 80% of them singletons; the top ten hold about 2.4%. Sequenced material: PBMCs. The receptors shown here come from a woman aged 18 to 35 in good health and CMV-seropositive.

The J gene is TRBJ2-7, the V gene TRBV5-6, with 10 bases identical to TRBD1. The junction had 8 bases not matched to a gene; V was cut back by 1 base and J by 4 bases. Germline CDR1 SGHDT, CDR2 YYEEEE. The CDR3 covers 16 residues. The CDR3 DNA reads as TGTGCCAGCAGCTTGAGAGGACAGGGGGTTAGGTACGAGCAGTACTTC. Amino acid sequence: CASSLRGQGVRYEQYF.

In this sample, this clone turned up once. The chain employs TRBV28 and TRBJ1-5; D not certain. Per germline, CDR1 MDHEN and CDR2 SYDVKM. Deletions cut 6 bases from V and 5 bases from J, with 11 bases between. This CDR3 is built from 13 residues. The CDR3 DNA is TGTGCCAGCAGCTCTGGGCGGGATCAGCCCCAGCATTTT. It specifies CASSSGRDQPQHF.

The CDR3 coding sequence is TGTGCCTGGAGTGTACGCGGGAAAAACACTGAAGCTTTCTTT. Its protein product is CAWSVRGKNTEAFF. J is TRBJ1-1 and V is TRBV30; the D is unclear. Germline CDR1 reads GTSNPN; CDR2 reads SVGIG (reference sequence). The CDR3 length is 14 residues. The V gene lost 0 bases and the J gene lost 2 bases, with 10 bases spanning the gap.

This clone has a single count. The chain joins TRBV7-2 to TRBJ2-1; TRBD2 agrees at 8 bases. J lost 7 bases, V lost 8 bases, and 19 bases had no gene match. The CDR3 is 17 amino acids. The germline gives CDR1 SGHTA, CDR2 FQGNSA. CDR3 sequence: CASGLRGGTSALNEQFF. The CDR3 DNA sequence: TGTGCCAGCGGACTACGGGGGGGCACGAGTGCGTTAAATGAGCAGTTCTTC.

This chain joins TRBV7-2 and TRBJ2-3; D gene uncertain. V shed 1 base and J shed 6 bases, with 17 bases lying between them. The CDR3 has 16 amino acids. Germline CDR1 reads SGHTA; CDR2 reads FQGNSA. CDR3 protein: CASSLEFPGDTDTQYF. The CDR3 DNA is TGTGCCAGCAGCTTAGAATTTCCAGGTGACACTGATACGCAGTATTTT.

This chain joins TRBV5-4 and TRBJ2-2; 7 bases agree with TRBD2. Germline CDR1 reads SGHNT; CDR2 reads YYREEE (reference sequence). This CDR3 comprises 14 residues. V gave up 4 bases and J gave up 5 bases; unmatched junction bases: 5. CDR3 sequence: CASSPGGPTGELFF. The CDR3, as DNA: TGTGCCAGCAGCCCGGGGGGACCGACCGGGGAGCTGTTTTTT.

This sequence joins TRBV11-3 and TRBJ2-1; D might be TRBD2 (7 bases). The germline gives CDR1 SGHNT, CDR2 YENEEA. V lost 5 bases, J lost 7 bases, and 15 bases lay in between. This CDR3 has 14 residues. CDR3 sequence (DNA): TGTGCCAGCAGCCCCGGGGGGCCGGGGAATGAGCAGTTCTTC. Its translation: CASSPGGPGNEQFF. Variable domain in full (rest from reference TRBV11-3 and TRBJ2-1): EAGVVQSPRYKIIEKKQPVAFWCNPISGHNTLYWYLQNLGQGPELLIRYENEEAVDDSQLPKDRFSAERLKGVDSTLKIQPAELGDSAVYLCASSPGGPGNEQFFGPGTRLTVL.

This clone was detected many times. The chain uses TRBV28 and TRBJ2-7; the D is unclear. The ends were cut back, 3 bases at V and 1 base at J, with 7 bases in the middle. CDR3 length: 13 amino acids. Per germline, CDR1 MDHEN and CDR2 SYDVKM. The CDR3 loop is CASSFPGSYEQYF. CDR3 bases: TGTGCCAGCAGTTTCCCAGGATCCTACGAGCAGTACTTC.

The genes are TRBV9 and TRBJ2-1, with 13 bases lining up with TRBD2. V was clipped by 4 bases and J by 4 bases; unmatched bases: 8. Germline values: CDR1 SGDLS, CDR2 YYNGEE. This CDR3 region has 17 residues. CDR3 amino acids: CASSSRTSGGPYNEQFF. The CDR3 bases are TGTGCCAGCAGCTCGAGGACTAGCGGGGGACCTTACAATGAGCAGTTCTTC.

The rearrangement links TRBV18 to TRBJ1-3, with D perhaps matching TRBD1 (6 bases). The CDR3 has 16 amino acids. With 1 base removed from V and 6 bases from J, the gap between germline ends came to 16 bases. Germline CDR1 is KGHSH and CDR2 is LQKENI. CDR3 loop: CASSPLQGDRLNTIYF. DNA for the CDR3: TGTGCCAGCTCACCACTACAGGGAGACAGGCTAAACACCATATATTTT.

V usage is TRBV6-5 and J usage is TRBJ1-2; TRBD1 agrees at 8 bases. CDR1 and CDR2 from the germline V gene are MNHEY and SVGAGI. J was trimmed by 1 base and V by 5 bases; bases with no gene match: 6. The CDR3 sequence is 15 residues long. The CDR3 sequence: CASSPGTGRNYGYTF. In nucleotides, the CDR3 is TGTGCCAGCAGTCCAGGGACAGGCCGTAACTATGGCTACACCTTC.

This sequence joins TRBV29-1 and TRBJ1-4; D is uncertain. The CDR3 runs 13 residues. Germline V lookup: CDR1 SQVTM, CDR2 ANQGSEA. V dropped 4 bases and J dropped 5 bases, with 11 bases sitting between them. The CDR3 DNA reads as TGCAGCGTTGCACAGTCGACCAATGAAAAACTGTTTTTT. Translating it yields CSVAQSTNEKLFF.

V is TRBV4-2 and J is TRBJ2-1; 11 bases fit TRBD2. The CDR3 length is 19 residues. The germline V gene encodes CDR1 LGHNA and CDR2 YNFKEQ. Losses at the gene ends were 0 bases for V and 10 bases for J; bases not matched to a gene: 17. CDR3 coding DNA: TGTGCCAGCAGCCAAGACCCGGGAACTAGCGGGGGCCCCAACGGCGAGCAGTTCTTC. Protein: CASSQDPGTSGGPNGEQFF.

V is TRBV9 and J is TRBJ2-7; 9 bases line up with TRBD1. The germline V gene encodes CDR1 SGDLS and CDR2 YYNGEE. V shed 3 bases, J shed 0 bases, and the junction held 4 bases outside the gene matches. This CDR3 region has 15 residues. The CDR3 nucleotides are TGTGCCAGCAGCGCCGGGACAGGGTTCTCCTACGAGCAGTACTTC. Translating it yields CASSAGTGFSYEQYF.

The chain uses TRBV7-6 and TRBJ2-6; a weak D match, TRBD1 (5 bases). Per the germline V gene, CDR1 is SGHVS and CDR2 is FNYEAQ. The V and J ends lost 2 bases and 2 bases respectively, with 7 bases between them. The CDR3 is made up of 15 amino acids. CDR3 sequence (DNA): TGTGCCAGCAGCTTAATCAGGGCTGGGGCCAACGTCCTGACTTTC. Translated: CASSLIRAGANVLTF.

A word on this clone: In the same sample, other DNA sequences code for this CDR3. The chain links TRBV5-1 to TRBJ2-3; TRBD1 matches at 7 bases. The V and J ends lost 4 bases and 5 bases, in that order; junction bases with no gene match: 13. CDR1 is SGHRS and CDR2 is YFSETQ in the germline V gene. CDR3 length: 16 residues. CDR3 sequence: CASSTRQGLVGDTQYF. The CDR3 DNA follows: TGCGCCAGCAGCACGAGACAGGGTTTAGTTGGAGATACGCAGTATTTT.

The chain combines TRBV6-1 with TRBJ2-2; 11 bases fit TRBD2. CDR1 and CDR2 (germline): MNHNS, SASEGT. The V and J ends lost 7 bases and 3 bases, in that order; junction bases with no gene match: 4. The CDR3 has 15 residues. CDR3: CASTYSGGDTGELFF. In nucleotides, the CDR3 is TGTGCCAGCACTTATAGCGGGGGGGACACCGGGGAGCTGTTTTTT.

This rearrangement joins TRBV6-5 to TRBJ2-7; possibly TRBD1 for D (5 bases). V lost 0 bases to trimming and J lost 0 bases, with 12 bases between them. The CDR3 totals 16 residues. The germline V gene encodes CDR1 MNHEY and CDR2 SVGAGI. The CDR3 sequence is CASSYSPKGNSYEQYF. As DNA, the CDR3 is TGTGCCAGCAGTTACTCGCCCAAGGGGAACTCCTACGAGCAGTACTTC.

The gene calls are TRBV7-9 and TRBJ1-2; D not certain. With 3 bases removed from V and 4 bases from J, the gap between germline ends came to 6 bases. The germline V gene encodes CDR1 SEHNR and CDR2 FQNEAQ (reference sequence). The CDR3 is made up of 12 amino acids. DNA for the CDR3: TGTGCCAGCAGCTTCGAGAGCTATGGCTACACCTTC. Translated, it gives CASSFESYGYTF.

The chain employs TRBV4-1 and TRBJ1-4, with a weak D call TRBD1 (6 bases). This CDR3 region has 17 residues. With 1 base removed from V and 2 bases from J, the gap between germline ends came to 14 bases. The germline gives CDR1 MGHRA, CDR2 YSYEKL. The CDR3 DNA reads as TGCGCCAGCAGCCAAGGGCGGGGGGCCGGGACTAATGAAAAACTGTTTTTT. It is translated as CASSQGRGAGTNEKLFF.

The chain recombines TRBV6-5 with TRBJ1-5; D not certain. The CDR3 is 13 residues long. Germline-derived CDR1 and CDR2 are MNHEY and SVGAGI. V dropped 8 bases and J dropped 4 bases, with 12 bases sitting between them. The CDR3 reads CASREGNNQPQHF. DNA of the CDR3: TGTGCCAGCCGGGAGGGCAATAATCAGCCCCAGCATTTT.

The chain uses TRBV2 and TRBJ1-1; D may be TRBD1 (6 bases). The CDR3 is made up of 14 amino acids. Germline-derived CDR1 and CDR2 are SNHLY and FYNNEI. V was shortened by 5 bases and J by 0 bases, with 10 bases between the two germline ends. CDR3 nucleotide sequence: TGTGCCAGCAGTCAGGGGCTCATGAACACTGAAGCTTTCTTT. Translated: CASSQGLMNTEAFF. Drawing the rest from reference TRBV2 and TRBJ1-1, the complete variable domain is EPEVTQTPSHQVTQMGQEVILRCVPISNHLYFYWYRQILGQKVEFLVSFYNNEISEKSEIFDDQFSVERPDGSNFTLKIRSTKLEDSAMYFCASSQGLMNTEAFFGQGTRLTVV.

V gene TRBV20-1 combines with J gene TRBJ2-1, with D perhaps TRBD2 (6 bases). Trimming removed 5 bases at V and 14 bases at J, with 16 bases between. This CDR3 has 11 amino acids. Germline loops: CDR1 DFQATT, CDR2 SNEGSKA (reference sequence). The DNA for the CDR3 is TGCAGTGCTTCTTGGGGGGTTGGGAAGTTCTTC. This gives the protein CSASWGVGKFF.

DNA for the CDR3: TGTGCCAGCAGCCAAGTGGCAGGCCAGGGGGACACTGAAGCTTTCTTT. As protein: CASSQVAGQGDTEAFF. The V gene is TRBV4-2, the J gene TRBJ1-1; 7 positions match TRBD1. Germline trimming cut 1 base from V and 3 bases from J; bases unmatched to any gene: 8. Germline CDR1 and CDR2: LGHNA and YNFKEQ. CDR3 length: 16 residues.